This is a list of T cell receptor beta chains from one sample in a study of blood T cell repertoires in COVID-19. TCRdb keeps only in-frame clones here, not all; method: immunoSEQ multiplex PCR. The data contain roughly 480,000 clones, roughly 89% of them seen just once; the ten biggest clones take up around 0.9%. The specimen was peripheral blood. These TCRs come from a man younger than 35 with COVID-19, enrolled during active disease. The CDR3 runs from the conserved cysteine through the conserved F or W. Each record gives: D gene, clone size, V gene, J gene, CDR3 protein, CDR3 DNA. D genes are given only for firm matches. Clone size, where shown, is once, few, many, or a class for clones that have expanded.

d_gene: -; abundance: -; v_gene: TRBV6-5; j_gene: TRBJ2-2; CDR3aa: CASTTGSGTGELFF; CDR3nt: TGTGCCAGCACAACAGGGTCCGGAACCGGGGAGCTGTTTTTT
d_gene: TRBD2; abundance: -; v_gene: TRBV4-2; j_gene: TRBJ2-1; CDR3aa: CASSPTLADNEQFF; CDR3nt: TGTGCCAGCAGCCCTACCCTAGCGGATAATGAGCAGTTCTTC
d_gene: TRBD1; abundance: -; v_gene: TRBV29-1; j_gene: TRBJ2-7; CDR3aa: CSVDIQGISYEQYF; CDR3nt: TGCAGCGTTGATATACAGGGGATCTCCTACGAGCAGTACTTC
d_gene: -; abundance: once; v_gene: TRBV12-3/TRBV12-4; j_gene: TRBJ2-1; CDR3aa: CASSGGEQFF; CDR3nt: TGTGCCAGCAGTGGGGGGGAGCAGTTCTTC
d_gene: -; abundance: -; v_gene: TRBV2; j_gene: TRBJ1-1; CDR3aa: CASSVSDNTEAFF; CDR3nt: TGTGCCAGCTCGGTCAGCGACAACACTGAAGCTTTCTTT
d_gene: -; abundance: -; v_gene: TRBV2; j_gene: TRBJ1-2; CDR3aa: CASSEPGSNFNYGYTF; CDR3nt: TGTGCCAGCAGTGAACCAGGCTCCAACTTTAACTATGGCTACACCTTC
d_gene: -; abundance: few; v_gene: TRBV2; j_gene: TRBJ1-5; CDR3aa: CASSREGLGNQPQHF; CDR3nt: TGTGCCAGCAGTAGGGAGGGATTGGGAAATCAGCCCCAGCATTTT
d_gene: TRBD1; abundance: -; v_gene: TRBV16; j_gene: TRBJ2-7; CDR3aa: CASSQSVGTDFHEQYF; CDR3nt: TGTGCCAGCAGCCAATCGGTGGGGACAGATTTCCACGAGCAGTACTTC
d_gene: -; abundance: -; v_gene: TRBV29-1; j_gene: TRBJ2-3; CDR3aa: CSVELATDTQYF; CDR3nt: TGCAGCGTTGAATTAGCCACAGATACGCAGTATTTT
d_gene: TRBD2; abundance: -; v_gene: TRBV6-5; j_gene: TRBJ2-3; CDR3aa: CASKSSGGAGDTQYF; CDR3nt: TGTGCCAGCAAAAGTAGCGGGGGGGCTGGAGATACGCAGTATTTT
d_gene: -; abundance: -; v_gene: TRBV27; j_gene: TRBJ1-1; CDR3aa: CASSGAGRGTEAFF; CDR3nt: TGTGCCAGCAGTGGGGCAGGGCGTGGCACTGAAGCTTTCTTT
d_gene: TRBD2; abundance: -; v_gene: TRBV19; j_gene: TRBJ2-3; CDR3aa: CASSIPRGATDTQYF; CDR3nt: TGTGCCAGTAGTATTCCGCGGGGGGCGACTGATACGCAGTATTTT
d_gene: -; abundance: once; v_gene: TRBV19; j_gene: TRBJ1-2; CDR3aa: CASSFGSRGSVGYTF; CDR3nt: TGTGCCAGTAGTTTTGGGTCAAGAGGCTCAGTTGGCTACACCTTC
d_gene: TRBD2; abundance: -; v_gene: TRBV23-1; j_gene: TRBJ2-7; CDR3aa: CASSQSGGTNLSYEQYF; CDR3nt: TGCGCCAGCAGTCAATCTGGGGGGACTAACCTATCCTACGAGCAGTACTTC
d_gene: -; abundance: -; v_gene: TRBV5-1; j_gene: TRBJ2-2; CDR3aa: CASSLAGNVNTGELFF; CDR3nt: TGCGCCAGCAGCTTGGCAGGGAACGTGAACACCGGGGAGCTGTTTTTT
d_gene: TRBD1; abundance: -; v_gene: TRBV7-9; j_gene: TRBJ1-2; CDR3aa: CASSQHTGGFGYTF; CDR3nt: TGTGCCAGCAGCCAACACACAGGGGGATTCGGCTACACCTTC
d_gene: -; abundance: -; v_gene: TRBV7-9; j_gene: TRBJ2-1; CDR3aa: CASKITSHPNEQFF; CDR3nt: TGTGCCAGTAAGATAACTAGTCATCCCAATGAGCAGTTCTTC
d_gene: -; abundance: -; v_gene: TRBV14; j_gene: TRBJ2-3; CDR3aa: CASSYIQDTQYF; CDR3nt: TGTGCCAGCAGCTACATCCAAGATACGCAGTATTTT
d_gene: -; abundance: -; v_gene: TRBV3-1/TRBV3-2; j_gene: TRBJ2-1; CDR3aa: CASSQVSSGYNEQFF; CDR3nt: TGTGCCAGCAGCCAAGTCTCCAGCGGGTACAATGAGCAGTTCTTC
d_gene: -; abundance: -; v_gene: TRBV5-1; j_gene: TRBJ1-1; CDR3aa: CASSFGRELNTEAFF; CDR3nt: TGCGCCAGCAGCTTCGGCAGGGAATTGAACACTGAAGCTTTCTTT
d_gene: TRBD2; abundance: -; v_gene: TRBV19; j_gene: TRBJ2-5; CDR3aa: CASSIETSGGVTTQYF; CDR3nt: TGTGCCAGTAGTATAGAGACTAGCGGGGGGGTTACGACCCAGTACTTC
d_gene: TRBD2; abundance: -; v_gene: TRBV19; j_gene: TRBJ2-3; CDR3aa: CASEDGGAVADTQYF; CDR3nt: TGTGCCAGTGAAGACGGGGGGGCCGTGGCAGATACGCAGTATTTT
d_gene: TRBD2; abundance: -; v_gene: TRBV29-1; j_gene: TRBJ2-3; CDR3aa: CSGSGAGDTQYF; CDR3nt: TGCAGCGGGAGCGGGGCGGGAGATACGCAGTATTTT
d_gene: -; abundance: -; v_gene: TRBV5-1; j_gene: TRBJ2-3; CDR3aa: CASSGQGGTDTQYF; CDR3nt: TGCGCCAGCAGCGGGCAAGGGGGCACAGATACGCAGTATTTT
d_gene: -; abundance: -; v_gene: TRBV6-6; j_gene: TRBJ1-5; CDR3aa: CASSEDYQPQHF; CDR3nt: TGTGCCAGCAGCGAGGACTATCAGCCCCAGCATTTT
d_gene: -; abundance: -; v_gene: TRBV5-1; j_gene: TRBJ1-1; CDR3aa: CASSLRQVNTEAFF; CDR3nt: TGCGCCAGCTCCCTGCGACAGGTGAACACTGAAGCTTTCTTT
d_gene: TRBD1; abundance: -; v_gene: TRBV10-2; j_gene: TRBJ1-2; CDR3aa: CASNKSGGGGYTF; CDR3nt: TGCGCCAGCAACAAATCAGGGGGCGGGGGCTACACCTTC
d_gene: TRBD1; abundance: once; v_gene: TRBV5-1; j_gene: TRBJ2-1; CDR3aa: CASSPRTGGRYNEQFF; CDR3nt: TGCGCCAGCAGCCCCAGGACAGGGGGCCGGTACAATGAGCAGTTCTTC
d_gene: -; abundance: -; v_gene: TRBV24-1; j_gene: TRBJ1-5; CDR3aa: CATSAGAQPQHF; CDR3nt: TGTGCCACCAGTGCTGGGGCTCAGCCCCAGCATTTT
d_gene: -; abundance: -; v_gene: TRBV11-2; j_gene: TRBJ2-3; CDR3aa: CASTDAGQLRTDTQYF; CDR3nt: TGTGCCAGCACCGATGCCGGACAGCTACGCACAGATACGCAGTATTTT
d_gene: TRBD1; abundance: once; v_gene: TRBV6-1; j_gene: TRBJ2-7; CDR3aa: CASSEVAGGYEQYF; CDR3nt: TGTGCCAGCAGTGAAGTGGCAGGGGGCTACGAGCAGTACTTC
d_gene: TRBD1; abundance: -; v_gene: TRBV11-2; j_gene: TRBJ2-3; CDR3aa: CASSLDQGGDGDTQYF; CDR3nt: TGTGCCAGCAGCTTAGATCAAGGGGGCGACGGGGATACGCAGTATTTT
d_gene: -; abundance: -; v_gene: TRBV6-5; j_gene: TRBJ2-3; CDR3aa: CASSTDGSTDTQYF; CDR3nt: TGTGCCAGCAGTACCGATGGCAGCACAGATACGCAGTATTTT
d_gene: -; abundance: -; v_gene: TRBV7-2; j_gene: TRBJ1-4; CDR3aa: CASSWTGTNEKLFF; CDR3nt: TGTGCCAGCAGCTGGACGGGGACTAATGAAAAACTGTTTTTT
d_gene: TRBD2; abundance: -; v_gene: TRBV6-1; j_gene: TRBJ2-2; CDR3aa: CASSEALGLAGATGELFF; CDR3nt: TGTGCCAGCAGTGAAGCGCTTGGGCTAGCGGGAGCAACCGGGGAGCTGTTTTTT
d_gene: TRBD1; abundance: -; v_gene: TRBV3-1/TRBV3-2; j_gene: TRBJ2-2; CDR3aa: CASSRGQGNTGELFF; CDR3nt: TGTGCCAGCAGCCGGGGACAGGGTAACACCGGGGAGCTGTTTTTT
d_gene: TRBD2; abundance: -; v_gene: TRBV7-2; j_gene: TRBJ2-7; CDR3aa: CASSLGLALYEQYF; CDR3nt: TGTGCCAGCAGCCTGGGACTAGCGCTTTACGAGCAGTACTTC
d_gene: TRBD1; abundance: -; v_gene: TRBV6-6; j_gene: TRBJ1-2; CDR3aa: CAGRTGDGGYTF; CDR3nt: TGTGCCGGAAGGACAGGGGACGGAGGCTACACCTTC
d_gene: -; abundance: -; v_gene: TRBV5-6; j_gene: TRBJ1-2; CDR3aa: CASSLVLGARVSHYGYTF; CDR3nt: TGTGCCAGCAGCTTGGTTCTTGGGGCCAGGGTATCGCACTATGGCTACACCTTC
d_gene: -; abundance: -; v_gene: TRBV9; j_gene: TRBJ2-7; CDR3aa: CASSVAPGAGYEQYF; CDR3nt: TGTGCCAGCAGCGTAGCACCGGGAGCGGGTTACGAGCAGTACTTC
d_gene: TRBD2; abundance: -; v_gene: TRBV5-4; j_gene: TRBJ2-5; CDR3aa: CASSWGGETQYF; CDR3nt: TGTGCCAGCAGCTGGGGGGGAGAGACCCAGTACTTC
d_gene: TRBD1; abundance: many; v_gene: TRBV5-4; j_gene: TRBJ1-2; CDR3aa: CASRDGQGAGYGYTF; CDR3nt: TGTGCCAGCAGGGATGGACAGGGGGCAGGGTATGGCTACACCTTC
d_gene: -; abundance: once; v_gene: TRBV23-1; j_gene: TRBJ1-1; CDR3aa: CASSQGPRAFNTEAFF; CDR3nt: TGCGCCAGCAGCCAGGGGCCTCGAGCTTTTAACACTGAAGCTTTCTTT
d_gene: TRBD1; abundance: -; v_gene: TRBV11-3; j_gene: TRBJ1-1; CDR3aa: CASGQGFGEAFF; CDR3nt: TGTGCCAGTGGACAGGGGTTCGGTGAAGCTTTCTTT
d_gene: -; abundance: -; v_gene: TRBV12-1; j_gene: TRBJ2-3; CDR3aa: CASSSNSSGPREGTQYF; CDR3nt: TGTGCCAGCAGCTCCAATTCTAGCGGGCCGCGCGAAGGTACGCAGTATTTT
d_gene: TRBD1; abundance: -; v_gene: TRBV10-2; j_gene: TRBJ1-2; CDR3aa: CASSGGQLNYGYTF; CDR3nt: TGCGCCAGCAGTGGGGGACAGCTTAACTATGGCTACACCTTC
d_gene: TRBD2; abundance: -; v_gene: TRBV27; j_gene: TRBJ2-7; CDR3aa: CASRLSVAGVDEQYF; CDR3nt: TGTGCCAGCAGACTATCAGTAGCGGGAGTCGACGAGCAGTACTTC
d_gene: -; abundance: -; v_gene: TRBV29-1; j_gene: TRBJ2-1; CDR3aa: CSAQGSPSSYNEQFF; CDR3nt: TGCAGCGCCCAGGGTTCTCCTAGTTCCTACAATGAGCAGTTCTTC
d_gene: TRBD1; abundance: -; v_gene: TRBV5-1; j_gene: TRBJ1-4; CDR3aa: CASSLDGTGYEKLFF; CDR3nt: TGCGCCAGCAGCTTGGACGGGACAGGGTATGAAAAACTGTTTTTT
d_gene: TRBD1; abundance: -; v_gene: TRBV18; j_gene: TRBJ2-2; CDR3aa: CASSQGADTGELFF; CDR3nt: TGTGCCAGCTCACAGGGGGCGGACACCGGGGAGCTGTTTTTT
d_gene: -; abundance: -; v_gene: TRBV4-1; j_gene: TRBJ1-2; CDR3aa: CASSPSSGTTNYGYTF; CDR3nt: TGCGCCAGCAGCCCCTCCTCCGGGACAACTAACTATGGCTACACCTTC
d_gene: TRBD1; abundance: few; v_gene: TRBV19; j_gene: TRBJ2-3; CDR3aa: CASRDRETDTQYF; CDR3nt: TGTGCCAGCCGGGACAGGGAGACAGATACGCAGTATTTT
d_gene: -; abundance: -; v_gene: TRBV6-5; j_gene: TRBJ1-5; CDR3aa: CASSYSRVSSNQPQHF; CDR3nt: TGTGCCAGCAGTTATTCCAGGGTATCCAGCAATCAGCCCCAGCATTTT
d_gene: -; abundance: -; v_gene: TRBV6-5; j_gene: TRBJ2-7; CDR3aa: CASGSRVEQYF; CDR3nt: TGTGCCAGCGGAAGCAGGGTAGAGCAGTACTTC
d_gene: -; abundance: -; v_gene: TRBV6-5; j_gene: TRBJ1-5; CDR3aa: CASSSVARANQPQHF; CDR3nt: TGTGCCAGCAGTTCCGTCGCGAGGGCTAATCAGCCCCAGCATTTT
d_gene: TRBD1; abundance: once; v_gene: TRBV6-5; j_gene: TRBJ2-4; CDR3aa: CASSSDRGRTNIQYF; CDR3nt: TGTGCCAGCAGTTCCGACAGGGGGCGGACGAACATTCAGTACTTC
d_gene: TRBD1; abundance: -; v_gene: TRBV24-1; j_gene: TRBJ2-1; CDR3aa: CATSDHGTGASNEQFF; CDR3nt: TGTGCCACCAGTGACCACGGGACAGGGGCTTCCAATGAGCAGTTCTTC
d_gene: TRBD1; abundance: -; v_gene: TRBV6-1; j_gene: TRBJ1-5; CDR3aa: CASSEVGTGGPYSNQPQHF; CDR3nt: TGTGCCAGCAGTGAAGTTGGGACAGGGGGACCATATAGCAATCAGCCCCAGCATTTT
d_gene: -; abundance: -; v_gene: TRBV3-1/TRBV3-2; j_gene: TRBJ1-2; CDR3aa: CASSQWGQGNNYGYTF; CDR3nt: TGTGCCAGCAGCCAATGGGGCCAGGGGAATAACTATGGCTACACCTTC